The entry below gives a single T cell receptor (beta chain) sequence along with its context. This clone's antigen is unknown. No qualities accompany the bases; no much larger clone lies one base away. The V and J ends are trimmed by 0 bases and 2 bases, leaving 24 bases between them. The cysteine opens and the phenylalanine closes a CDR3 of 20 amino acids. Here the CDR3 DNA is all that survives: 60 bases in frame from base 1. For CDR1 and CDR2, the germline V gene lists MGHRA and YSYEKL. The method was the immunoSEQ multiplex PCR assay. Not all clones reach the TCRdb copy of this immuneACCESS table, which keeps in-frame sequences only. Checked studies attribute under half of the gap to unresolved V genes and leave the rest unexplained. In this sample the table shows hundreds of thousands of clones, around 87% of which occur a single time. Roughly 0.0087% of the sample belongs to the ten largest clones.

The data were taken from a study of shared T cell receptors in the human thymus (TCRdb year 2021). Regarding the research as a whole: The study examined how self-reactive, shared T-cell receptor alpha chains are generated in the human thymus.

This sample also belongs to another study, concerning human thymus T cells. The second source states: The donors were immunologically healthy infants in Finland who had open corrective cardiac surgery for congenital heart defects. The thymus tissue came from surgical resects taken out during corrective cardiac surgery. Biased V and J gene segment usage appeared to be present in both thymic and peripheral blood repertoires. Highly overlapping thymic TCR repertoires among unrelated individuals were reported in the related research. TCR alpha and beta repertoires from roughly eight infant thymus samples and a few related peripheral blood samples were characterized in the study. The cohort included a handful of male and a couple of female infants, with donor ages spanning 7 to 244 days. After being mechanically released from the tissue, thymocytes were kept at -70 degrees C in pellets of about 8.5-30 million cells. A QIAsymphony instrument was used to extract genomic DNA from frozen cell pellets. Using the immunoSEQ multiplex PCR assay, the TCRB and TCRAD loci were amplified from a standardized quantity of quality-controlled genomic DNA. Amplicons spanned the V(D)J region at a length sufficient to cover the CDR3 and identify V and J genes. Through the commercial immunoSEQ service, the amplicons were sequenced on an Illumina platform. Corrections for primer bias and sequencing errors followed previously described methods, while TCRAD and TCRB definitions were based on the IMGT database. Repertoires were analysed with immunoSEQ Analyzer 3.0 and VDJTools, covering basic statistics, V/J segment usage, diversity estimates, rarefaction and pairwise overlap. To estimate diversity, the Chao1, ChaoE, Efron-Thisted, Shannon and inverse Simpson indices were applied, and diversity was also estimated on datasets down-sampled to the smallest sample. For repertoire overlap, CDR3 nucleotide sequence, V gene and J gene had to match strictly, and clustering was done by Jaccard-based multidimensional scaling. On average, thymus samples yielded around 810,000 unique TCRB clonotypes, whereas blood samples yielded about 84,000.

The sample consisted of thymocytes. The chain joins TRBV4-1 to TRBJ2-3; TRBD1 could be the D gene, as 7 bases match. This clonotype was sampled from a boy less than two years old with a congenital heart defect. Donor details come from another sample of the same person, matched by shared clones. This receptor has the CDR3 CASSQEFGGLGRGVTDTQYF. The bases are TGCGCCAGCAGCCAAGAGTTTGGAGGGCTTGGCAGGGGGGTCACAGATACGCAGTATTTT.